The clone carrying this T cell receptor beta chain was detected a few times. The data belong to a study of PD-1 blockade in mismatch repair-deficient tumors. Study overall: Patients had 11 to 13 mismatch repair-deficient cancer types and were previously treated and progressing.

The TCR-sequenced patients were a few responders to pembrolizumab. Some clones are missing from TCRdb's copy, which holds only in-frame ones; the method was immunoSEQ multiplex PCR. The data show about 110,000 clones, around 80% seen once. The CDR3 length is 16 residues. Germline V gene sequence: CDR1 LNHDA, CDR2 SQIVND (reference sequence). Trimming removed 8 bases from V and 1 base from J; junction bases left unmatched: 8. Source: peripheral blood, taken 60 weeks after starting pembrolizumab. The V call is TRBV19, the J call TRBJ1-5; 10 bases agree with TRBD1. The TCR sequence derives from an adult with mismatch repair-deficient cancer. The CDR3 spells CASGGQGPSSNQPQHF. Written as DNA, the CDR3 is TGTGCCAGTGGGGGACAGGGGCCGTCGAGCAATCAGCCCCAGCATTTT.